This TCR beta chain is drawn from a study of T cells in Graves' hyperthyroidism and ophthalmopathy. In the study overall: Peripheral blood collection took place at initial diagnosis, before any treatment.

This clonotype was observed a handful of times. TCR beta CDR3 regions were amplified from RNA transcripts. When the TCR CDR3 underwent first-round RT-PCR, the HTBI primer set was used. TCRdb used MiXCR to reprocess the multiplex PCR reads, holding one entry per CDR3 protein. This table has around 620,000 distinct CDR3 sequences, about a sixth appearing once. The clonotype originates from a woman in her twenties or thirties with Graves' hyperthyroidism. Input material: blood.

The CDR3: CASSPGGGRASYEQYF. CDR3 nucleotide sequence: TGTGCCAGCAGCCCCGGTGGCGGGAGGGCCTCCTACGAGCAGTACTTC. This chain joins TRBV3-1 and TRBJ2-7; 9 nucleotides agree with TRBD2. Germline assignment: CDR1 LGHDT and CDR2 YNNKEL (reference sequence). This CDR3 has 16 amino acids. Trimming removed 4 bases from V and 0 bases from J; junction bases left unmatched: 7.